The rows below give T cell receptor beta chains drawn from one sample of a study of cytomegalovirus exposure and HLA in healthy donors. The table came from immunoSEQ multiplex PCR; TCRdb's copy has only in-frame clones and leaves some out. The sample has about 84,000 clones, 55% to 70% seen once; the top ten hold roughly 15%. The sample comprised PBMCs. The receptors derive from a woman aged 40 to 50 in good health and CMV-seropositive. CDR3s include the opening cysteine and the closing phenylalanine or tryptophan. Each record gives: J gene, clone size, D gene, V gene, CDR3 length, CDR3 protein, CDR3 DNA. A D gene is named only where the DNA matches it firmly. The size entry is marked missing in some rows and otherwise reads once, few, many or a size class.

j_call: TRBJ1-3; clone_size: -; d_call: -; v_call: TRBV2; cdr3_length: 15; cdr3_aa: CASSVLGAWGNTIYF; cdr3_nt: TGTGCCAGCAGTGTTCTGGGGGCATGGGGAAACACCATATATTTT
j_call: TRBJ1-2; clone_size: few; d_call: -; v_call: TRBV18; cdr3_length: 12; cdr3_aa: CASSLDSPGYTF; cdr3_nt: TGTGCCAGCTCCCTGGACAGCCCGGGCTACACCTTC
j_call: TRBJ2-3; clone_size: -; d_call: -; v_call: TRBV5-1; cdr3_length: 15; cdr3_aa: CASSLPTGPADTQYF; cdr3_nt: TGCGCCAGCAGCTTGCCTACAGGGCCAGCAGATACGCAGTATTTT
j_call: TRBJ2-2; clone_size: -; d_call: TRBD1; v_call: TRBV6-1; cdr3_length: 15; cdr3_aa: CASRNRGQVTGELFF; cdr3_nt: TGTGCCAGCAGGAACAGGGGCCAGGTCACCGGGGAGCTGTTTTTT
j_call: TRBJ2-7; clone_size: -; d_call: -; v_call: TRBV7-6; cdr3_length: 12; cdr3_aa: CASSLTGLEQYF; cdr3_nt: TGTGCCAGCAGCTTAACAGGGCTCGAGCAGTACTTC
j_call: TRBJ2-7; clone_size: -; d_call: -; v_call: TRBV13; cdr3_length: 14; cdr3_aa: CASSLGAQGYEQYF; cdr3_nt: TGTGCCAGCAGCTTAGGGGCCCAGGGCTACGAGCAGTACTTC
j_call: TRBJ2-1; clone_size: -; d_call: TRBD2; v_call: TRBV7-6; cdr3_length: 16; cdr3_aa: CASSLVPGLAGNEQFF; cdr3_nt: TGTGCCAGCAGCTTAGTGCCGGGACTAGCGGGCAATGAGCAGTTCTTC
j_call: TRBJ2-5; clone_size: few; d_call: TRBD2; v_call: TRBV7-8; cdr3_length: 14; cdr3_aa: CATGSREGQETQYF; cdr3_nt: TGTGCCACCGGTTCCCGGGAGGGCCAAGAGACCCAGTACTTC
j_call: TRBJ1-5; clone_size: few; d_call: -; v_call: TRBV11-2; cdr3_length: 16; cdr3_aa: CASSLTDSFRNQPQHF; cdr3_nt: TGTGCCAGCAGCCTAACCGACAGTTTCCGGAATCAGCCCCAGCATTTT
j_call: TRBJ2-7; clone_size: -; d_call: -; v_call: TRBV6-6; cdr3_length: 16; cdr3_aa: CASSYSGASQGDEQYF; cdr3_nt: TGTGCCAGCAGTTACTCGGGGGCGTCTCAAGGAGACGAGCAGTACTTC
j_call: TRBJ1-1; clone_size: -; d_call: -; v_call: TRBV7-9; cdr3_length: 14; cdr3_aa: CASSLQGSNTEAFF; cdr3_nt: TGTGCCAGCAGCTTACAGGGTTCGAACACTGAAGCTTTCTTT
j_call: TRBJ1-1; clone_size: -; d_call: -; v_call: TRBV28; cdr3_length: 14; cdr3_aa: CAVLGSPRDTEAFF; cdr3_nt: TGTGCCGTGTTGGGCTCCCCCAGAGACACTGAAGCTTTCTTT
j_call: TRBJ1-2; clone_size: -; d_call: -; v_call: TRBV4-3; cdr3_length: 17; cdr3_aa: CASSQGPTSLRAGGYTF; cdr3_nt: TGCGCCAGCAGCCAAGGCCCGACGAGCCTCAGGGCCGGAGGCTACACCTTC
j_call: TRBJ2-7; clone_size: -; d_call: TRBD2; v_call: TRBV5-1; cdr3_length: 15; cdr3_aa: CASSLQVAGDNEQYF; cdr3_nt: TGCGCCAGCAGCTTGCAGGTAGCGGGAGACAACGAGCAGTACTTC
j_call: TRBJ1-2; clone_size: -; d_call: -; v_call: TRBV7-2; cdr3_length: 16; cdr3_aa: CASSPTGGGLRNGYTF; cdr3_nt: TGTGCCAGCAGCCCCACCGGCGGGGGACTGCGGAATGGCTACACCTTC
j_call: TRBJ1-5; clone_size: -; d_call: TRBD1; v_call: TRBV5-5; cdr3_length: 16; cdr3_aa: CASSLEGAGGNQPQHF; cdr3_nt: TGTGCCAGCAGCTTGGAGGGGGCAGGGGGCAATCAGCCCCAGCATTTT
j_call: TRBJ2-3; clone_size: -; d_call: -; v_call: TRBV4-1; cdr3_length: 13; cdr3_aa: CASSQDRGNTQYF; cdr3_nt: TGCGCCAGCAGCCAAGATAGGGGCAATACGCAGTATTTT
j_call: TRBJ1-1; clone_size: -; d_call: -; v_call: TRBV5-1; cdr3_length: 13; cdr3_aa: CASSQGLNTEAFF; cdr3_nt: TGCGCCAGCAGCCAGGGGTTGAACACTGAAGCTTTCTTT
j_call: TRBJ1-4; clone_size: few; d_call: -; v_call: TRBV6-1; cdr3_length: 15; cdr3_aa: CASSVTGTKTEKLFF; cdr3_nt: TGTGCCAGCAGTGTCACCGGGACAAAGACCGAAAAACTGTTTTTT
j_call: TRBJ2-7; clone_size: -; d_call: TRBD1; v_call: TRBV5-5; cdr3_length: 14; cdr3_aa: CASSLGNRGREQYF; cdr3_nt: TGTGCCAGCAGCTTGGGGAACAGGGGGCGTGAGCAGTACTTC
j_call: TRBJ1-2; clone_size: -; d_call: TRBD1; v_call: TRBV10-1; cdr3_length: 13; cdr3_aa: CASRAGGFYGYTF; cdr3_nt: TGCGCCAGCAGGGCAGGGGGCTTCTATGGCTACACCTTC
j_call: TRBJ2-1; clone_size: -; d_call: -; v_call: TRBV7-7; cdr3_length: 13; cdr3_aa: CASSLGAWNEQFF; cdr3_nt: TGTGCCAGCAGCTTGGGGGCTTGGAATGAGCAGTTCTTC
j_call: TRBJ2-4; clone_size: -; d_call: -; v_call: TRBV30; cdr3_length: 14; cdr3_aa: CAWGQGGAKNIQYF; cdr3_nt: TGTGCCTGGGGTCAGGGGGGAGCCAAAAACATTCAGTACTTC
j_call: TRBJ2-1; clone_size: -; d_call: -; v_call: TRBV25-1; cdr3_length: 13; cdr3_aa: CASSVSGNDEQFF; cdr3_nt: TGTGCCAGCAGTGTATCAGGGAACGATGAGCAGTTCTTC
j_call: TRBJ2-7; clone_size: -; d_call: TRBD2; v_call: TRBV27; cdr3_length: 14; cdr3_aa: CASRLGGRGGEQYF; cdr3_nt: TGTGCCAGCAGGCTGGGAGGGCGGGGTGGGGAGCAGTACTTC
j_call: TRBJ1-6; clone_size: few; d_call: TRBD1; v_call: TRBV6-5; cdr3_length: 14; cdr3_aa: CASRRPDRDSPLHF; cdr3_nt: TGTGCCAGCAGACGCCCGGACAGGGACTCACCCCTCCACTTT
j_call: TRBJ1-5; clone_size: few; d_call: -; v_call: TRBV7-2; cdr3_length: 13; cdr3_aa: CASSPRYDQPQHF; cdr3_nt: TGTGCCAGCAGCCCCAGGTATGATCAGCCCCAGCATTTT